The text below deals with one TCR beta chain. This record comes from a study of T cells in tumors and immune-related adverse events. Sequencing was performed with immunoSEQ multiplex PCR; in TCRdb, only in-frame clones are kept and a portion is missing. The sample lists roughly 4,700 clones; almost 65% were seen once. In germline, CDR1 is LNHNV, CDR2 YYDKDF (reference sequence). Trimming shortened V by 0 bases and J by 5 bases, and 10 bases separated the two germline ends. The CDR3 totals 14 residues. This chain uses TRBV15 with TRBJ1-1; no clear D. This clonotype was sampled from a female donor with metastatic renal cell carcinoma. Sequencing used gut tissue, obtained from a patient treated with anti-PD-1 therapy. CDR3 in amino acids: CATSRDPGWTEAFF. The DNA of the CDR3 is TGTGCCACCAGCAGAGATCCGGGTTGGACTGAAGCTTTCTTT. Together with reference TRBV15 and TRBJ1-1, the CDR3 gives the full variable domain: DAMVIQNPRYQVTQFGKPVTLSCSQTLNHNVMYWYQQKSSQAPKLLFHYYDKDFNNEADTPDNFQSRRPNTSFCFLDIRSPGLGDTAMYLCATSRDPGWTEAFFGQGTRLTVV.